This is a list of T cell receptor beta chains from one sample in a study of cytomegalovirus exposure and HLA in healthy donors. Libraries were prepared by immunoSEQ multiplex PCR; TCRdb keeps only in-frame clonotypes and omits some of them. Counted here are about 140,000 clones, roughly 80% occurring once; the ten biggest clones make up 2% to 2.5%. The sample comprised PBMCs. The receptors come from a man younger than 40 in good health and CMV-seronegative. Both conserved end residues are part of each CDR3. D genes are given only for firm matches. The size field is filled for only some rows; it gives once, few, many or a size class.

clone size | D gene | J gene | V gene | CDR3 protein | CDR3 DNA
- | TRBD1 | TRBJ2-5 | TRBV2 | CASSPRGRETQYF | TGTGCCAGCAGCCCCAGGGGGCGTGAGACCCAGTACTTC
once | TRBD2 | TRBJ2-7 | TRBV6-5 | CASSMGLAGGGEQYF | TGTGCCAGCAGTATGGGACTAGCGGGAGGGGGCGAGCAGTACTTC
- | TRBD2 | TRBJ2-7 | TRBV4-1 | CASSQARASGISYEQYF | TGCGCCAGCAGCCAAGCCCGTGCTAGCGGGATATCCTACGAGCAGTACTTC
- | - | TRBJ1-4 | TRBV6-1 | CASSETGGEKLFF | TGTGCCAGCAGTGAAACCGGGGGTGAAAAACTGTTTTTT
few | TRBD1 | TRBJ2-7 | TRBV4-2 | CASSQDPQGAYEQYF | TGTGCCAGCAGCCAAGATCCCCAGGGGGCCTACGAGCAGTACTTC
- | - | TRBJ2-3 | TRBV6-5 | CASAQGPSTDTQYF | TGTGCCAGCGCCCAGGGGCCTAGCACAGATACGCAGTATTTT
- | - | TRBJ1-5 | TRBV10-3 | CAISESAGGNGGNQPQHF | TGTGCCATCAGTGAGTCGGCGGGAGGGAATGGGGGCAATCAGCCCCAGCATTTT
- | - | TRBJ2-6 | TRBV13 | CASSPPGVSGANVLTF | TGTGCCAGCAGCCCACCAGGGGTCTCTGGGGCCAACGTCCTGACTTTC
- | - | TRBJ2-7 | TRBV15 | CATSRGGELEQYF | TGTGCCACCAGCAGAGGCGGGGAATTGGAGCAGTACTTC
- | - | TRBJ2-3 | TRBV5-1 | CASSSIQAASTDTQYF | TGCGCCAGCAGCTCCATTCAAGCGGCTAGCACAGATACGCAGTATTTT